The present entry profiles one T cell receptor (beta chain) with its context. Germline CDR1 SGHTA, CDR2 FQGNSA. V dropped 3 bases and J dropped 6; count of bases not matched to a gene: 8. The CDR3 has 14 amino acids. This sample stems from a study of shared T cell receptors in the human thymus. Only in-frame clones appear in the TCRdb table, and some are missing; sequencing was by immunoSEQ multiplex PCR. The sample includes about 660,000 clones, 88% seen only once; the top ten take around 0.0099%. The sample was also linked to a second study, of human thymus T cells. From that paper: Thymus was obtained from resections taken during corrective heart surgery.

The clonotype comes from a boy younger than two with a congenital heart defect. The chain couples TRBV7-2 to TRBJ2-7; 7 bases agree with TRBD2. The sample taken for sequencing was thymocytes. Here the CDR3 DNA reads TGTGCCAGCAGCTTCCAGGCGGGAGATGTCGAGCAGTACTTC. This gives the protein CASSFQAGDVEQYF.